The clone carrying this TCR beta chain was seen just once. Measured with immunoSEQ multiplex PCR; TCRdb has only the in-frame clones, and not every one. This table has 85,000 to 90,000 clones, roughly 91% appearing once. The sample comes from a study of control samples from healthy donors and cancer patients. CDR3 length equals 15 residues. V trimming: 1 base; J trimming: 5 bases; junction bases outside the gene matches: 1. Germline-derived CDR1 and CDR2 are LNHDA and SQIVND (reference sequence). The chain joins TRBV19 to TRBJ2-5, with TRBD2 identical over 13 bases. The origin of this receptor is a woman aged 45 to 65 with colorectal cancer. The specimen was PBMCs. The CDR3 here is CASSIGTSGGETQYF. CDR3 DNA: TGTGCCAGTAGTATAGGGACTAGCGGGGGTGAGACCCAGTACTTC.